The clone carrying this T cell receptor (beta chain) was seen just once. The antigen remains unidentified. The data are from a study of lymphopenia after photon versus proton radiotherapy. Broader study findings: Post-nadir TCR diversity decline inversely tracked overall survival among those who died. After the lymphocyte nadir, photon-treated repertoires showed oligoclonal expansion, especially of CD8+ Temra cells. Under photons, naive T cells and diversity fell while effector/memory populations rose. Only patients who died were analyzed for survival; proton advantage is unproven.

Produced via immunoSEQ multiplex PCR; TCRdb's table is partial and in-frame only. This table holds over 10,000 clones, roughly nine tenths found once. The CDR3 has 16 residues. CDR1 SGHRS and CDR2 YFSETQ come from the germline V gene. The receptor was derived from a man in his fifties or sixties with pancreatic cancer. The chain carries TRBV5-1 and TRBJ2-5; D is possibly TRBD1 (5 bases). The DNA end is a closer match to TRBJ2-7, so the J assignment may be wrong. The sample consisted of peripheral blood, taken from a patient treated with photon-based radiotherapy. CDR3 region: CASSLQGPRSSYEQYF. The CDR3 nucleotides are TGCGCCAGCAGCTTGCAGGGTCCTAGGTCCTCCTACGAGCAGTACTTC.